This TCR beta chain appears in the sequencing data of a study of T cells in Graves' hyperthyroidism and ophthalmopathy. Study outcomes and limitations: Ophthalmopathy could be told apart from stable hyperthyroidism with a 13 V-J model. Blood samples included most of the expanded thyroid clonotypes exceeding 0.001.

A remark on this clonotype: Its antigen is unknown.

Amplification targeted TCR beta CDR3 regions from RNA transcripts. RT-PCR in the first round (using the HTBI primer set) targeted the TCR CDR3. Using its own MiXCR run on the multiplex PCR reads, TCRdb lists one record per CDR3 protein. The table shows under 400,000 distinct CDR3 sequences, with 15% to 20% occurring only once. It was uncontrolled infection, other autoimmune disease, pregnancy or lactation that excluded patients. The PBMCs studied were ones that came from 10 ml fresh peripheral blood. Material: blood. The TCR originated in a woman aged 40 to 49 with Graves' ophthalmopathy.

This CDR3 is CASSLATGSAGELFF. The CDR3 DNA sequence: TGCGCCAGCAGCTTGGCGACAGGGTCGGCCGGGGAGCTGTTTTTT. V is TRBV5-1 and J is TRBJ2-2; TRBD1 matches 7 bases. Germline CDR1 reads SGHRS; CDR2 reads YFSETQ. This CDR3 is built from 15 residues. J lost 6 bases, V lost 0 bases, and 5 bases had no gene match.